The next 27 T cell receptor beta chains were all read from a single sample in a study of cytomegalovirus exposure and HLA in healthy donors. A multiplex PCR was run with 60 Vbeta primers and 13 Jbeta primers. TCRdb keeps only in-frame clones here, not all; method: immunoSEQ multiplex PCR. The sample shows 150,000 to 200,000 clones, 75% to 85% of them seen only once. The sequenced sample consisted of PBMCs. The source of these receptors is a woman aged 45-59 years in good health and CMV-seronegative.

This sequence joins TRBV25-1 and TRBJ1-1, with a tentative D call TRBD1 (5 bases). V lost 4 bases, J lost 4 bases, and 13 bases lay in between. CDR1 is MGHDK and CDR2 is SYGVNS in the germline V gene. This CDR3 contains 14 residues. CDR3 nucleotides: TGTGCCAGCAGTGGAAGGGGACTCGGCACTGAAGCTTTCTTT. Translation gives CASSGRGLGTEAFF.

The V call is TRBV18, the J call TRBJ1-2; perhaps TRBD1 as D (5 bases). V was shortened by 3 bases and J by 0 bases, with 8 bases between the two germline ends. The CDR3 contains 14 residues. From germline, CDR1 is KGHSH and CDR2 LQKENI. The CDR3 nucleotides are TGTGCCAGCTCACCCCAGGGTCCTAACTATGGCTACACCTTC. Residues: CASSPQGPNYGYTF.

V gene TRBV7-3 combines with J gene TRBJ2-3, with TRBD2 matching over 13 bases. Germline-derived CDR1 and CDR2 are SGHTA and FQGTGA. The CDR3 is 18 residues long. Trimming at V came to 2 bases and at J to 0 bases, leaving 5 bases not matched to a gene. CDR3 loop: CASSLYGTSGTSTDTQYF. The DNA for the CDR3 is TGTGCCAGCAGCTTATACGGGACTAGCGGGACCAGCACAGATACGCAGTATTTT.

In DNA form, the CDR3 reads TGTGCCAGCAGGGACAGGGTGGATCAGCCCCAGCATTTT. Translated, it gives CASRDRVDQPQHF. The chain employs TRBV6-5 and TRBJ1-5; 8 bases map to TRBD1. J was trimmed by 5 bases and V by 6 bases; bases with no gene match: 3. Germline V gene data show CDR1 as MNHEY and CDR2 as SVGAGI. The length of the CDR3 is 13 residues.

The chain couples TRBV7-2 to TRBJ2-5; D remains unclear. The CDR3 has 14 amino acids. The germline gives CDR1 SGHTA, CDR2 FQGNSA. Trimming took 0 bases from V and 2 from J, leaving 7 bases between them. The CDR3 spells CASSLAGRQETQYF. In DNA form, the CDR3 reads TGTGCCAGCAGCTTAGCTGGCAGACAAGAGACCCAGTACTTC.

This clone was recorded only once. V gene TRBV11-2 combines with J gene TRBJ2-7, with D unclear. V was shortened by 1 base and J by 2 bases, with 9 bases between the two germline ends. The CDR3 runs 14 residues. Germline CDR1 and CDR2: SGHAT and FQNNGV. The CDR3 DNA reads TGTGCCAGCAGCTTAGGTCTAGTAACCTACGAGCAGTACTTC. Translation gives CASSLGLVTYEQYF.

The genes are TRBV9 and TRBJ1-6; 7 bases fit TRBD1. Germline V lookup: CDR1 SGDLS, CDR2 YYNGEE. V shed 5 bases and J 5 bases; nucleotides not matched to a gene: 4. This CDR3 has 14 amino acids. The CDR3 coding sequence is TGTGCCAGCAGTCCGGGACAGAATAATTCACCCCTCCACTTT. Its protein product is CASSPGQNNSPLHF. The full variable domain, its missing parts supplied by reference TRBV9 and TRBJ1-6, is DSGVTQTPKHLITATGQRVTLRCSPRSGDLSVYWYQQSLDQGLQFLIQYYNGEERAKGNILERFSAQQFPDLHSELNLSSLELGDSALYFCASSPGQNNSPLHFGNGTRLTVT.

The gene calls are TRBV30 and TRBJ1-2; D might be TRBD1 (6 bases). The CDR3 totals 15 residues. Trimming cost V 2 bases and J 5 bases, with 18 bases left between them. Germline CDR1 and CDR2: GTSNPN and SVGIG (reference sequence). CDR3 amino acids: CAWSQPDRGEYGYTF. The CDR3 nucleotides are TGTGCCTGGAGTCAACCGGACAGAGGGGAGTATGGCTACACCTTC.

The chain recombines TRBV13 with TRBJ2-2, with TRBD2 identical over 10 bases. The trim removed 1 base at V and 1 base at J, leaving 3 bases unmatched. This CDR3 contains 17 residues. Germline assignment: CDR1 PRHDT and CDR2 FYEKMQ (reference sequence). The DNA for the CDR3 is TGTGCCAGCAGCTTAGCACTAGCGGGAAGGAACACCGGGGAGCTGTTTTTT. Amino acid sequence: CASSLALAGRNTGELFF.

This chain uses TRBV11-3 with TRBJ2-5, with TRBD1 matching 8 bases. CDR3 length: 14 amino acids. Trimming cost V 4 bases and J 2 bases; bases outside gene matches: 3. Germline V gene sequence: CDR1 SGHNT, CDR2 YENEEA. In DNA form, the CDR3 reads TGTGCCAGCAGCTCCGGGACAGGACAAGAGACCCAGTACTTC. This sequence encodes CASSSGTGQETQYF.

This clone was counted only a few times. The chain employs TRBV4-3 and TRBJ2-7; D possibly corresponds to TRBD2 (6 bases). The CDR3 is 15 residues long. CDR1 and CDR2 (germline): LGHNA, YSLEER. V was clipped by 1 base and J by 0 bases, with 10 bases between them. CDR3 loop: CASSQVRGSSYEQYF. In DNA form, the CDR3 reads TGCGCCAGCAGCCAAGTCCGGGGGAGCTCCTACGAGCAGTACTTC.

The rearrangement joins TRBV6-6 to TRBJ2-3; D is perhaps TRBD2 (5 bases). CDR1 and CDR2 (germline): MNHNY, SVGAGI (reference sequence). CDR3 length equals 12 residues. V lost 10 bases to trimming and J lost 8 bases, with 16 bases between them. For the CDR3, the DNA is TGTGCCACCGGACTGACATGGGGTACGCAGTATTTT. This codes for CATGLTWGTQYF.

The chain recombines TRBV28 with TRBJ2-7, with 7 bases aligning to TRBD2. Germline V gives CDR1 MDHEN, CDR2 SYDVKM. V was pared by 5 bases and J by 5 bases, with 9 bases of the junction left unmatched. This CDR3 spans 14 amino acids. The DNA of the CDR3 is TGTGCCAGCAGTCCCGGGGGGAGCAACCACGAGCAGTACTTC. Translation gives CASSPGGSNHEQYF. The complete variable domain, with remaining parts taken from reference TRBV28 and TRBJ2-7, reads DVKVTQSSRYLVKRTGEKVFLECVQDMDHENMFWYRQDPGLGLRLIYFSYDVKMKEKGDIPEGYSVSREKKERFSLILESASTNQTSMYLCASSPGGSNHEQYFGPGTRLTVT.

This chain joins TRBV27 and TRBJ1-5; a possible D gene is TRBD1 (6 bases). From germline, CDR1 is MNHEY and CDR2 SMNVEV (reference sequence). The CDR3 has 14 amino acids. V gave up 6 bases and J gave up 6 bases, with 15 bases separating them. CDR3 loop: CASSQGNAGQPQHF. DNA of the CDR3: TGTGCCAGCAGCCAGGGGAACGCCGGTCAGCCCCAGCATTTT.

CDR3 bases: TGTGCCAGCAGCCGACTTGTGAACACCGGGGAGCTGTTTTTT. This translates into CASSRLVNTGELFF. This sequence joins TRBV7-6 and TRBJ2-2; no definite D call. The length of the CDR3 is 14 residues. Germline V gene data show CDR1 as SGHVS and CDR2 as FNYEAQ. V lost 5 bases and J 1 base, leaving 8 bases between the germline ends.

The V call is TRBV19, the J call TRBJ1-5; no reliable D call. Germline V lookup: CDR1 LNHDA, CDR2 SQIVND (reference sequence). V dropped 1 base and J dropped 2 bases, with 9 bases sitting between them. The CDR3 spans 15 residues. CDR3: CASSIAGRGNQPQHF. CDR3 sequence (DNA): TGTGCCAGTAGTATAGCGGGTCGGGGCAATCAGCCCCAGCATTTT.

This clone was observed a handful of times. V usage is TRBV7-3 and J usage is TRBJ1-2; D possibly corresponds to TRBD1 (5 bases). The V end lost 0 bases, the J end lost 7 bases, and 9 bases lay between the germline ends. Germline V gene sequence: CDR1 SGHTA, CDR2 FQGTGA. This CDR3 is 13 amino acids long. The CDR3 DNA sequence: TGTGCCAGCAGCTTAACAGGGGCCAGTGGCTACACCTTC. It yields the protein CASSLTGASGYTF.

The chain employs TRBV18 and TRBJ2-1, with 9 positions matching TRBD1. The CDR3 spans 15 residues. Per the germline V gene, CDR1 is KGHSH and CDR2 is LQKENI. V lost 3 bases, J lost 7 bases, and 7 bases stayed unmatched. CDR3 protein: CASSPREGTGNEQFF. CDR3 coding DNA: TGTGCCAGCTCACCTCGAGAGGGGACAGGGAATGAGCAGTTCTTC.

This clone has a handful of counts. The rearrangement links TRBV19 to TRBJ1-1; a possible D gene is TRBD1 (6 bases). Germline CDR1 and CDR2: LNHDA and SQIVND (reference sequence). The CDR3 is made up of 10 amino acids. CDR3 in amino acids: CAEGDTEAFF. The CDR3 coding sequence is TGTGCAGAGGGGGACACTGAAGCTTTCTTT.

The rearrangement joins TRBV6-1 to TRBJ1-4; 8 bases are a match to TRBD1. This CDR3 is 15 amino acids long. CDR1 and CDR2 from the germline V gene are MNHNS and SASEGT. Trimming at V came to 6 bases and at J to 8 bases, leaving 11 bases not matched to a gene. The CDR3 region is CASSGQGLKGEKLFF. CDR3 DNA sequence: TGTGCCAGCAGCGGACAGGGACTAAAGGGGGAAAAACTGTTTTTT.

This clone was detected a few times. The chain has TRBV6-1 and TRBJ1-5; D gene ambiguous. Per germline, CDR1 MNHNS and CDR2 SASEGT. V lost 2 bases to trimming and J lost 5 bases, with 7 bases between them. The CDR3 totals 13 residues. The CDR3 sequence: CASSETRDQPQHF. CDR3 DNA: TGTGCCAGCAGTGAAACGAGGGATCAGCCCCAGCATTTT.

The gene calls are TRBV7-9 and TRBJ2-2; 7 bases fit TRBD1. Trimming took 5 bases from V and 3 from J; bases not matched to a gene: 9. This CDR3 contains 16 residues. Germline CDR1 SEHNR, CDR2 FQNEAQ (reference sequence). CDR3 sequence: CASSPMGTAHTGELFF. CDR3 nucleotides: TGTGCCAGCAGCCCTATGGGGACAGCTCACACCGGGGAGCTGTTTTTT.

This clone was picked up one time. The chain links TRBV6-1 to TRBJ2-3, with 12 bases aligning to TRBD1. CDR3 length: 15 residues. The V and J ends lost 6 bases and 10 bases, in that order; junction bases with no gene match: 11. Germline V gives CDR1 MNHNS, CDR2 SASEGT. This CDR3 is CASREGQGALFPQYF. CDR3 DNA: TGTGCCAGCAGGGAGGGACAGGGGGCCCTCTTTCCGCAGTATTTT.

This chain connects TRBV5-1 to TRBJ2-1, with D uncertain. Trimming pared 5 bases from V and 0 bases from J, leaving 6 bases between. The CDR3 totals 13 residues. Germline V gives CDR1 SGHRS, CDR2 YFSETQ. CDR3 residues: CASRISSYNEQFF. CDR3 coding DNA: TGCGCCAGCAGGATCAGCTCCTACAATGAGCAGTTCTTC.

This chain uses TRBV7-6 with TRBJ2-3; no reliable D call. The CDR3 runs to 14 residues. The germline V and J ends were trimmed by 8 bases and 1 base, with 13 bases remaining between them. Germline V gene lookup returns CDR1 SGHVS and CDR2 FNYEAQ. The CDR3 region has the DNA TGTGCCAGCTCGAAGTTTACTGGCACAGATACGCAGTATTTT. Its protein product is CASSKFTGTDTQYF.

J is TRBJ1-1 and V is TRBV7-2; D is unclear. This CDR3 has 15 residues. The V gene's germline CDR1 is SGHTA and CDR2 FQGNSA. The germline V and J ends were trimmed by 6 bases and 5 bases, with 19 bases remaining between them. Here the CDR3 reads CASRPGGKGRTEAFF. In DNA, the CDR3 is TGTGCCAGCAGGCCGGGAGGGAAAGGTCGAACTGAAGCTTTCTTT. The whole variable domain, filled in from reference TRBV7-2 and TRBJ1-1, reads GAGVSQSPSNKVTEKGKDVELRCDPISGHTALYWYRQSLGQGLEFLIYFQGNSAPDKSGLPSDRFSAERTGGSVSTLTIQRTQQEDSAVYLCASRPGGKGRTEAFFGQGTRLTVV.

The chain has TRBV2 and TRBJ1-1, with D unclear. The V and J ends lost 2 bases and 1 base respectively, with 5 bases between them. The germline V gene has CDR1 SNHLY and CDR2 FYNNEI. This CDR3 is built from 13 residues. The CDR3 region has the DNA TGTGCCAGCAGTGAACAGGCGAACACTGAAGCTTTCTTT. Its protein product is CASSEQANTEAFF.